This entry lists 10 T cell receptor beta chains sequenced from one sample in a study of blood T cell repertoires in COVID-19. The table came from immunoSEQ multiplex PCR; TCRdb's copy has only in-frame clones and leaves some out. The data show about 330,000 clones, 85% to 90% seen once. Sequencing was carried out using peripheral blood. The origin of the receptors is a woman between 50 and 59 years old with active or convalescent COVID-19.

Only a few counts were recorded for this clone. J is TRBJ1-4 and V is TRBV28, with a possible D match to TRBD1 (5 bases). Per the germline V gene, CDR1 is MDHEN and CDR2 is SYDVKM. CDR3 length: 16 amino acids. V was pared by 7 bases and J by 2 bases, with 17 bases between. CDR3 amino acids: CASTLGGDGTNEKLFF. The CDR3 nucleotides are TGTGCCAGCACCTTAGGAGGGGATGGGACTAATGAAAAACTGTTTTTT.

The chain employs TRBV24-1 and TRBJ2-5; 8 positions match TRBD2. This CDR3 is 14 amino acids long. The germline V gene encodes CDR1 KGHDR and CDR2 SFDVKD. J lost 5 bases, V lost 3 bases, and 4 bases had no gene match. The CDR3 sequence: CATSDGGGRETQYF. The CDR3 DNA follows: TGTGCCACCAGTGATGGGGGCGGGAGGGAGACCCAGTACTTC.

The J gene is TRBJ1-3, the V gene TRBV6-1; weak D call: TRBD1 (6 bases). The CDR3 runs to 16 residues. Trimming removed 4 bases at V and 4 bases at J, with 17 bases between. CDR1 and CDR2 (germline): MNHNS, SASEGT. CDR3 sequence reads: CASSGLGQGMGNTIYF. CDR3 DNA sequence: TGTGCCAGCAGTGGGCTTGGCCAGGGGATGGGAAACACCATATATTTT.

Worth noting for this clone: Other DNA sequences within the sample encode an identical CDR3. The chain employs TRBV28 and TRBJ2-6; D uncertain. Trimming removed 2 bases from V and 0 bases from J, with 5 bases in between. Germline V gives CDR1 MDHEN, CDR2 SYDVKM. The CDR3 runs to 15 residues. CDR3 DNA: TGTGCCAGCAGTTTACAGGCCTCTGGGGCCAACGTCCTGACTTTC. Amino acid sequence: CASSLQASGANVLTF.

This chain links TRBV3-1 (or the pseudogene TRBV3-2) with TRBJ1-3; D uncertain. The CDR3 sequence is 14 residues long. V was pared by 3 bases and J by 1 base, with 7 bases between. Germline assignment: CDR1 LGHDT and CDR2 YNNKEL (reference sequence). The CDR3: CASSHGGSGNTIYF. The CDR3 DNA reads as TGTGCCAGCAGCCATGGAGGGTCTGGAAACACCATATATTTT.

The rearrangement links TRBV11-3 to TRBJ2-3, with TRBD2 identical over 10 bases. The junction had 11 bases not matched to a gene; V was cut back by 4 bases and J by 4 bases. This CDR3 is built from 17 residues. Germline V gene data show CDR1 as SGHNT and CDR2 as YENEEA. The CDR3 loop is CASSSFSGAGGSDTQYF. CDR3 sequence (DNA): TGTGCCAGCAGCTCCTTCTCGGGAGCGGGAGGGTCAGATACGCAGTATTTT.

Concerning this clone itself: Other nucleotide sequences from this sample produce the same CDR3. The CDR3 here is CASSPRTGNTEAFF. The CDR3 region has the DNA TGTGCCAGCTCACCGCGGACAGGGAACACTGAAGCTTTCTTT. This chain links TRBV18 with TRBJ1-1; TRBD1 matches 7 bases. Germline-derived CDR1 and CDR2 are KGHSH and LQKENI. V lost 3 bases, J lost 1 base, and 2 bases stayed unmatched. The CDR3 is 14 amino acids.

This clone was counted many times. The CDR3 nucleotides are TGTGCCAGCAGTGGGTTGGCAGGCGGGTCACCCCTCCACTTT. Protein: CASSGLAGGSPLHF. The chain is built from TRBV14 and TRBJ1-6; no reliable D call. V dropped 6 bases and J dropped 10 bases, with 16 bases sitting between them. There are 14 residues in the CDR3. Germline V gene data show CDR1 as SGHDN and CDR2 as FVKESK.

A single count supports this clone. The rearrangement joins TRBV7-2 to TRBJ2-2, with a weak D call TRBD2 (5 bases). V lost 5 bases and J lost 2, with 9 bases in between. Germline V gives CDR1 SGHTA, CDR2 FQGNSA. This CDR3 has 14 residues. CDR3 in DNA: TGTGCCAGCAGCGAGGGCCGAAACACCGGGGAGCTGTTTTTT. Translation gives CASSEGRNTGELFF.

V usage is TRBV6-5 and J usage is TRBJ1-1; TRBD1 matches 7 bases. V dropped 6 bases and J dropped 5; count of bases not matched to a gene: 6. Germline V gives CDR1 MNHEY, CDR2 SVGAGI. The CDR3 is 13 residues long. CDR3 sequence (DNA): TGTGCCAGCAGGCAGACAGGGTATACTGAAGCTTTCTTT. Translation gives CASRQTGYTEAFF.